This TCR beta chain was sequenced during a study of cytomegalovirus exposure and HLA in healthy donors. Study details: Most genotyped donors, 81% of around 370, had Caucasian-associated genetic ancestry. General study findings and limits: Some TCR beta chains (164 of them) were listed as cytomegalovirus-associated.

Vbeta (60) and Jbeta (13) primers were used in the PCR. Data came from immunoSEQ multiplex PCR; TCRdb stores just in-frame clones and leaves some out. The sample carries fewer than 200,000 clones, approximately 80% recorded once. Points on this clone: No antigen is known for it.

In germline, CDR1 is SGHDT, CDR2 YYEEEE. The V segment lost 4 bases and the J segment 2 bases; nucleotides outside the gene matches: 9. CDR3 length: 15 residues. Sequenced input: PBMCs. V is TRBV5-6 and J is TRBJ2-7; TRBD1 matches 7 bases. The sequence was obtained from a male donor in good health and CMV-seropositive. CDR3 amino acids: CASSLPDRTPYEQYF. The CDR3 nucleotides are TGTGCCAGCAGCCTACCGGACAGGACACCCTACGAGCAGTACTTC. The full variable domain, completed using reference TRBV5-6 and TRBJ2-7, is DAGVTQSPTHLIKTRGQQVTLRCSPKSGHDTVSWYQQALGQGPQFIFQYYEEEERQRGNFPDRFSGHQFPNYSSELNVNALLLGDSALYLCASSLPDRTPYEQYFGPGTRLTVT.